This TCR beta chain was recorded in a study of T cell repertoires in cytomegalovirus infection. Study-wide context: Public TCR beta signature analysis indicated the presence of both CMV infection and matching HLA type.

TCRdb re-called the reads with MiXCR, one entry per CDR3 protein. The data contain 200,000 to 300,000 distinct CDR3 sequences, roughly 12% of them singletons. The CDR3 contains 11 residues. J lost 7 bases, V lost 4 bases, and 3 bases had no gene match. CDR1 SQVTM and CDR2 ANQGSEA come from the germline V gene. The chain links TRBV29-1 to TRBJ1-1; 7 bases agree with TRBD1. The TCR was taken from a human donor in good health (CMV status not recorded). Some clones in this sample may be carry-over from other donors' samples. Source material: PBMCs. CDR3 sequence: CSVGTGVEAFF. The DNA for the CDR3 is TGCAGCGTTGGGACAGGTGTTGAAGCTTTCTTT.